The sequence of this T cell receptor beta chain was determined in a study of blood T cell repertoires in COVID-19. TCRdb's copy holds only in-frame clones and misses some; the assay was immunoSEQ multiplex PCR. The sample includes around 160,000 clones, about 90% of them seen just once. This clonotype originated in a woman aged 40 to 50 who had been exposed to COVID-19. The sequenced material came from PBMCs or T cells enriched from blood (not recorded which).

The CDR3 region is CATSDSYSGPWHTQYF. CDR3 nucleotides: TGTGCCACCAGTGATTCTTACAGCGGGCCTTGGCATACGCAGTATTTT. V is TRBV24-1 and J is TRBJ2-3; the D gene is possibly TRBD2 (6 bases). V lost 2 bases and J 7 bases, leaving 18 bases between the germline ends. Per germline, CDR1 KGHDR and CDR2 SFDVKD. This CDR3 is built from 16 residues.